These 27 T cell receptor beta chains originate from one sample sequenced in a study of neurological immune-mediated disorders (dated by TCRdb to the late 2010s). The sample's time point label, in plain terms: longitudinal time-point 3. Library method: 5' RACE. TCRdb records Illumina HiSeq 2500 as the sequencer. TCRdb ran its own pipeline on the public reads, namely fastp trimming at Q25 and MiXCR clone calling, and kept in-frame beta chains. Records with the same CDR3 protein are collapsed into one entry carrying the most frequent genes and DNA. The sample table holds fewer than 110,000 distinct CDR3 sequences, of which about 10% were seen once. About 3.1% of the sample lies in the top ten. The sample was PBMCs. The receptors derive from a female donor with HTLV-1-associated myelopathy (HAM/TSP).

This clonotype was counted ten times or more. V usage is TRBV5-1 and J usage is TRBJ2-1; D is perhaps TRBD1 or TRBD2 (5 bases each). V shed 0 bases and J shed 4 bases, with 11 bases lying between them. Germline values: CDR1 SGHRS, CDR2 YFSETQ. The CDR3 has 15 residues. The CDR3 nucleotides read TGCGCCAGCAGCTTGGCGGGGACGGGGTACAATGAGCAGTTCTTC. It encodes CASSLAGTGYNEQFF.

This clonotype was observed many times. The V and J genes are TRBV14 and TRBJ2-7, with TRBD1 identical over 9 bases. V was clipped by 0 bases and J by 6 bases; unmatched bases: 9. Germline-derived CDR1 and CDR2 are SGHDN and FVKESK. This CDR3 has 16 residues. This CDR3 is CASSQDSGTGKREQYF. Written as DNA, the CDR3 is TGTGCCAGCAGCCAAGATTCCGGGACAGGGAAACGCGAGCAGTACTTC.

The DNA of the CDR3 is TGCAGTGCACAGCTGGGGGGGGGATACAATGAGCAGTTCTTC. Translated: CSAQLGGGYNEQFF. The chain recombines TRBV20-1 with TRBJ2-1; 7 bases agree with TRBD2. The V gene's germline CDR1 is DFQATT and CDR2 SNEGSKA (reference sequence). Trimming at V came to 6 bases and at J to 4 bases, leaving 9 bases not matched to a gene. The CDR3 loop spans 14 amino acids.

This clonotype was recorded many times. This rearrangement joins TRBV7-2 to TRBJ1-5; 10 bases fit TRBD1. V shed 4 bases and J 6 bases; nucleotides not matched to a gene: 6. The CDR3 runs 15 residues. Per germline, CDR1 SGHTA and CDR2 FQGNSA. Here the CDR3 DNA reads TGTGCCAGCAGCTGGGAGACAGGGGGCGTTCAGCCCCAGCATTTT. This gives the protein CASSWETGGVQPQHF.

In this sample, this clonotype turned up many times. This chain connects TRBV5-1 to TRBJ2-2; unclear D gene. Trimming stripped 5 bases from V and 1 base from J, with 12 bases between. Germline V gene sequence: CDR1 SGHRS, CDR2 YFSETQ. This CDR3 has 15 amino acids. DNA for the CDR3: TGCGCCAGCAGGGTCGACTCGATGAACACCGGGGAGCTGTTTTTT. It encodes CASRVDSMNTGELFF.

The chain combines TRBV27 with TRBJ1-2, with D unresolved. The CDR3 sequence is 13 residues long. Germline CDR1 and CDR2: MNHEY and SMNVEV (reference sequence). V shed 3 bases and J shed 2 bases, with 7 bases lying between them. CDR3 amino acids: CASSFGRNYGYTF. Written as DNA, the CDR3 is TGTGCCAGCAGTTTCGGGCGGAACTATGGCTACACCTTC.

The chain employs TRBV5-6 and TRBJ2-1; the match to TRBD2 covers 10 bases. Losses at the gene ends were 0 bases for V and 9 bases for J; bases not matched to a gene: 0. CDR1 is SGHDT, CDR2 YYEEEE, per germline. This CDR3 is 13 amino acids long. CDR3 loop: CASSLASGGEQFF. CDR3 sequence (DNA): TGTGCCAGCAGCTTGGCTAGCGGGGGTGAGCAGTTCTTC.

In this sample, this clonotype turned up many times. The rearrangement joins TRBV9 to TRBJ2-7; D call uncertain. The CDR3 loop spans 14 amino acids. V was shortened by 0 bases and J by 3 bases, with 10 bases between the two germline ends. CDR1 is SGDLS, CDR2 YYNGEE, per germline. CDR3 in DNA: TGTGCCAGCAGCGTAGTGCCCAGCAGCTACGAGCAGTACTTC. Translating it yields CASSVVPSSYEQYF. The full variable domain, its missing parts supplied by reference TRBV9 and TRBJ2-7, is DSGVTQTPKHLITATGQRVTLRCSPRSGDLSVYWYQQSLDQGLQFLIQYYNGEERAKGNILERFSAQQFPDLHSELNLSSLELGDSALYFCASSVVPSSYEQYFGPGTRLTVT.

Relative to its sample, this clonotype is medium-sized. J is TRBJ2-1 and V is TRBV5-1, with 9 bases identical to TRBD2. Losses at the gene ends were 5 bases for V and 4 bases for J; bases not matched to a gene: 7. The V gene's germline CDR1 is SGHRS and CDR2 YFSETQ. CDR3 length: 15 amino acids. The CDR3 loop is CASSHRGGGYNEQFF. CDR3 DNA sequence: TGCGCCAGCAGTCACCGCGGGGGGGGTTACAATGAGCAGTTCTTC.

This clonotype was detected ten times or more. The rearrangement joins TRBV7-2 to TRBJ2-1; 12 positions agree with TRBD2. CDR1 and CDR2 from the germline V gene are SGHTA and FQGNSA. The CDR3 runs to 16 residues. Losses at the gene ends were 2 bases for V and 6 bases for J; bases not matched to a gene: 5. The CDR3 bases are TGTGCCAGCAGCTTACGAACTAGCGGGGGGTCCAATGAGCAGTTCTTC. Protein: CASSLRTSGGSNEQFF.

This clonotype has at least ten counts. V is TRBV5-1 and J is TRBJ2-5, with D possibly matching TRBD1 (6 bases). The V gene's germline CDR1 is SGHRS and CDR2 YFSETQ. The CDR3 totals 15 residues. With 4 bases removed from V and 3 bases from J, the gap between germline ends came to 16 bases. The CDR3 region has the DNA TGCGCCAGCAGCACAGGGTTTAGTGCTGAAGAGACCCAGTACTTC. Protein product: CASSTGFSAEETQYF.

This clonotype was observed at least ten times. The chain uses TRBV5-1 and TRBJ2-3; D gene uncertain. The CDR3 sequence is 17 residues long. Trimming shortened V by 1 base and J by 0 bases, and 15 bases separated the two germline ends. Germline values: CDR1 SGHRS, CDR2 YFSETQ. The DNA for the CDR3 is TGCGCCAGCAGCTTGTATTCAACTGCGAAAAGCACAGATACGCAGTATTTT. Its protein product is CASSLYSTAKSTDTQYF.

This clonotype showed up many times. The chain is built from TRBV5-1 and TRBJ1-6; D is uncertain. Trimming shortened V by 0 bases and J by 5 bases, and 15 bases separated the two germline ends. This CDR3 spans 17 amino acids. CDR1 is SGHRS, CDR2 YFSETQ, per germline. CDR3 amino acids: CASSLALGLLHNSPLHF. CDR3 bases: TGCGCCAGCAGCTTGGCCTTGGGATTATTACATAATTCACCCCTCCACTTT.

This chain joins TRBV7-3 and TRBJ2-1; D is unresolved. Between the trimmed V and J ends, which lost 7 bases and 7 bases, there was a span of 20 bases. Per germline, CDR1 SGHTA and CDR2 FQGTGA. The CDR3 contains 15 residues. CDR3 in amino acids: CASMSCPPAPNEQFF. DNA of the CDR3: TGTGCCAGCATGAGTTGTCCTCCAGCTCCTAATGAGCAGTTCTTC. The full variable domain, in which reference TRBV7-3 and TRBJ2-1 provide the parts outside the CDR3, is GAGVSQTPSNKVTEKGKYVELRCDPISGHTALYWYRQSLGQGPEFLIYFQGTGAADDSGLPNDRFFAVRPEGSVSTLKIQRTERGDSAVYLCASMSCPPAPNEQFFGPGTRLTVL.

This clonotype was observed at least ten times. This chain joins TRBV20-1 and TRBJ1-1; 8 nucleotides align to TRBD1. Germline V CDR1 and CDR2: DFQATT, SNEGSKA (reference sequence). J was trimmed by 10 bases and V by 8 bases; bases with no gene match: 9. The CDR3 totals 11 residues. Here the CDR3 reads CSLPGGFGAFF. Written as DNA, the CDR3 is TGCAGTCTCCCAGGGGGCTTTGGAGCTTTCTTT.

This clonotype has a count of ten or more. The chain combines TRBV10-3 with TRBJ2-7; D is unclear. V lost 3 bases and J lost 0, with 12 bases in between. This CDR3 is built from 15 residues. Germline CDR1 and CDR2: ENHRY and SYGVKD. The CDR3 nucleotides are TGTGCCATCAGTGATGTTAGGTTTAGCTCCTACGAGCAGTACTTC. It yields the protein CAISDVRFSSYEQYF.

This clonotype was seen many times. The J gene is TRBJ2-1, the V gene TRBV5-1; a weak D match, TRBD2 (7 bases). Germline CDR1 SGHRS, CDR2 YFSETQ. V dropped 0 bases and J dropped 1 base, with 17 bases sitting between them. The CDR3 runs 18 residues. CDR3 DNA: TGCGCCAGCAGCTTGGAAGGGGGGGGCGGGGGATCCTACAATGAGCAGTTCTTC. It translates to CASSLEGGGGGSYNEQFF.

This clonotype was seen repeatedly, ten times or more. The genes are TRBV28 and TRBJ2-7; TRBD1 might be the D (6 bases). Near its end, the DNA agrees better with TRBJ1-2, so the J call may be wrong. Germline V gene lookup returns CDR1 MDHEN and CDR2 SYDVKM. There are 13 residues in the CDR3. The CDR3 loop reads CASSPNPGTPYTF. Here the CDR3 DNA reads TGTGCCAGCAGCCCGAATCCGGGGACACCTTACACCTTC.

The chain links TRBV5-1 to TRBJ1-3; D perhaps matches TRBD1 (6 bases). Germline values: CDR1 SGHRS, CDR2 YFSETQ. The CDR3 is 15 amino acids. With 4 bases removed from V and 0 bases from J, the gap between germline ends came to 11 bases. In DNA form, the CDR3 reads TGCGCCAGCAGCCCGGGACATCTCTCTGGAAACACCATATATTTT. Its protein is CASSPGHLSGNTIYF.

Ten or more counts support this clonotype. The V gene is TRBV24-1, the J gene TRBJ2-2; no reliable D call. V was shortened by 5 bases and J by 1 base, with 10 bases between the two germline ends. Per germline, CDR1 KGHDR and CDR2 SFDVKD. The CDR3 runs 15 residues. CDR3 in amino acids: CATSGVSGNTGELFF. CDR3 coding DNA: TGTGCCACCAGTGGAGTCTCTGGGAACACCGGGGAGCTGTTTTTT.

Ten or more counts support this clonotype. The DNA for the CDR3 is TGCAGTGCTAGAGATCGTGGGGAGGTCAATCAGCCCCAGCATTTT. It encodes CSARDRGEVNQPQHF. The genes are TRBV20-1 and TRBJ1-5, with D unclear. Germline values: CDR1 DFQATT, CDR2 SNEGSKA (reference sequence). The V gene lost 0 bases and the J gene lost 3 bases, with 12 bases spanning the gap. The CDR3 is 15 residues long.

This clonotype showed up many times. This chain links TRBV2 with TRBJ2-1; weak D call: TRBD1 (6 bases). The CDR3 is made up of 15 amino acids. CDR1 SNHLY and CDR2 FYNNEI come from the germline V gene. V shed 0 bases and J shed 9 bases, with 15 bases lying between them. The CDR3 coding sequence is TGTGCCAGCAGTGAAGCCCCGGGACATACCCCTGAGCAGTTCTTC. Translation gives CASSEAPGHTPEQFF.

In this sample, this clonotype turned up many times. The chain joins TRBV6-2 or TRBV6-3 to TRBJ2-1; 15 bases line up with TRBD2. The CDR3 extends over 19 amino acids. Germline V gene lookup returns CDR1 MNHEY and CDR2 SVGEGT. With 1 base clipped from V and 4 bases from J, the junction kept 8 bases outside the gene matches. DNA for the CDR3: TGTGCCAGCAGTTACTACCCCTGGACTAGCGGGGGGGCTTACAATGAGCAGTTCTTC. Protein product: CASSYYPWTSGGAYNEQFF.

The CDR3: CASSTVGGSPYEQYF. CDR3 bases: TGCGCCAGCAGCACCGTGGGGGGATCACCCTACGAGCAGTACTTC. The chain combines TRBV5-1 with TRBJ2-7, with D maybe TRBD2 (6 bases). Germline assignment: CDR1 SGHRS and CDR2 YFSETQ. CDR3 length: 15 residues. Trimming cost V 4 bases and J 2 bases, with 16 bases left between them.

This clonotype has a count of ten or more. CDR3 nucleotides: TGCAGTGCTAGAGATATACCGTCCACTGAAGCTTTCTTT. Its translation is CSARDIPSTEAFF. This chain joins TRBV20-1 and TRBJ1-1, with D hard to call. V was pared by 0 bases and J by 4 bases, with 9 bases between. The CDR3 contains 13 residues. The germline V gene encodes CDR1 DFQATT and CDR2 SNEGSKA (reference sequence).

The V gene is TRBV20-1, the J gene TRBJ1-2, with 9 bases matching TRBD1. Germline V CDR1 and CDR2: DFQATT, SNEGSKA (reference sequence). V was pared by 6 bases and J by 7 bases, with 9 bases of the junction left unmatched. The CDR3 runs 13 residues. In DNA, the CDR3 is TGCAGTGCACCGACAGGGGGATTCGGTGGCTACACCTTC. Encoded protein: CSAPTGGFGGYTF.

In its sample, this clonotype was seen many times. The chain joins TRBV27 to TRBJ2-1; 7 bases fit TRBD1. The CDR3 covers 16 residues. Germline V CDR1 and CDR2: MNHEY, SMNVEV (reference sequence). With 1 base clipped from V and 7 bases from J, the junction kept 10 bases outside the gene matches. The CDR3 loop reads CASSLWVGGPENEQFF. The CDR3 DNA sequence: TGTGCCAGCAGTTTATGGGTAGGGGGCCCGGAGAATGAGCAGTTCTTC.